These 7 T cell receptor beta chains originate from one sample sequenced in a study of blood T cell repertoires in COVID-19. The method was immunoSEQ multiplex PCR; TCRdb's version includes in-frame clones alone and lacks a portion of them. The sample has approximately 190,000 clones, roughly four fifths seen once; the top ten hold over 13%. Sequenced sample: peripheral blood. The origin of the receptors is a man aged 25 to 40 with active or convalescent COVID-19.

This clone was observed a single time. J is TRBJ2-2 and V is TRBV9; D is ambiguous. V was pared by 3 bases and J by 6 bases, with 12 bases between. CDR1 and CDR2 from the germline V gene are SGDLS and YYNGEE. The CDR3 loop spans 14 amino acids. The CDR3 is CASSAVRGPGELFF. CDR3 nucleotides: TGTGCCAGCAGCGCAGTTAGAGGTCCCGGGGAGCTGTTTTTT.

CDR3 in DNA: TGTGCCAGCAGCCCCGGGACTGGGTACAATGAGCAGTTCTTC. Its translation: CASSPGTGYNEQFF. The V and J genes are TRBV7-2 and TRBJ2-1, with a tentative D call TRBD2 (6 bases). The CDR3 runs 14 residues. The V and J ends lost 5 bases and 4 bases respectively, with 12 bases between them. Germline V lookup: CDR1 SGHTA, CDR2 FQGNSA.

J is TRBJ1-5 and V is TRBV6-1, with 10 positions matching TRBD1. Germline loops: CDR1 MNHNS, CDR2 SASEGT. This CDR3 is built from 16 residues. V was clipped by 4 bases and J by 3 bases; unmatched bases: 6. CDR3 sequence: CASSGPGTGANQPQHF. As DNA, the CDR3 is TGTGCCAGCAGTGGCCCCGGGACAGGGGCCAATCAGCCCCAGCATTTT.

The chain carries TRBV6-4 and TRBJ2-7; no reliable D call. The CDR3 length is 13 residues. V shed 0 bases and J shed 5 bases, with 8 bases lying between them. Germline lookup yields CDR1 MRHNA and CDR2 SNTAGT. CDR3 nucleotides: TGTGCCAGCAGTGACTCCCGAGCTCACGAGCAGTACTTC. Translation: CASSDSRAHEQYF.

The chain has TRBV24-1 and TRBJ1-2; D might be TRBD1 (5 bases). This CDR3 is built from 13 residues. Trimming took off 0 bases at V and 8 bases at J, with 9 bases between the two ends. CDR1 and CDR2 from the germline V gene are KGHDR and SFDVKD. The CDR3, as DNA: TGTGCCACCAGTGATTTGGGGGCCCAAGGCTACACCTTC. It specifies CATSDLGAQGYTF.

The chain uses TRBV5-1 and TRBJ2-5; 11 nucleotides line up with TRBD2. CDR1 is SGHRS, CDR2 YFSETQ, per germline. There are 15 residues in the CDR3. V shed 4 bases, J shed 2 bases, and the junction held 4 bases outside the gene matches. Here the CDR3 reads CASSQLAGEQETQYF. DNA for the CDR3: TGCGCCAGCAGCCAACTAGCGGGAGAGCAAGAGACCCAGTACTTC.

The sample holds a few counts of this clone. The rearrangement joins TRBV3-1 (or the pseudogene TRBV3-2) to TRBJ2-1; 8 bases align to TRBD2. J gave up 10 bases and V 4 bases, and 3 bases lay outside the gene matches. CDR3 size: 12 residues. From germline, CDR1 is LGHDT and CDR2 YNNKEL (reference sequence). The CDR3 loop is CASSRVAGEQFF. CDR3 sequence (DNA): TGTGCCAGCAGCCGAGTAGCGGGAGAGCAGTTCTTC.